The 4 T cell receptor beta chains listed next were all sequenced from one sample in a study of blood T cells in healthy people across ages. Combining a sample-barcoded 5' primer with a J-beta primer mix, a second PCR ran for roughly 7 to 12 cycles. One entry per CDR3 protein, called by TCRdb with MiXCR from the 5' RACE reads. The sample has 650,000 to 950,000 distinct CDR3 sequences; under 45% are singletons. The sequenced sample consisted of blood. These receptors all come from a man in his 60s in good health.

This clonotype was observed a few times. The chain uses TRBV12-3 or TRBV12-4 and TRBJ2-2, with D maybe TRBD1 (7 bases). V was cut by 5 bases and J by 8 bases, with 12 bases left in between. The CDR3 totals 13 residues. In nucleotides, the CDR3 is TGTGCCAGCAGTCCTCAGGGGGGTGGGGAGCTGTTTTTT. It encodes CASSPQGGGELFF.

The genes are TRBV2 and TRBJ2-7; 13 bases agree with TRBD2. V dropped 7 bases and J dropped 2; count of bases not matched to a gene: 8. Germline values: CDR1 SNHLY, CDR2 FYNNEI. CDR3 length: 16 residues. In DNA, the CDR3 is TGTGCCAGCAAAATGACTAGCGGGGGGACCACCTACGAGCAGTACTTC. Translation gives CASKMTSGGTTYEQYF. Complete variable domain (other parts from reference TRBV2 and TRBJ2-7): EPEVTQTPSHQVTQMGQEVILRCVPISNHLYFYWYRQILGQKVEFLVSFYNNEISEKSEIFDDQFSVERPDGSNFTLKIRSTKLEDSAMYFCASKMTSGGTTYEQYFGPGTRLTVT.

V is TRBV5-1 and J is TRBJ2-5; TRBD1 matches at 10 bases. With the DNA end fitting TRBJ2-7 better, the J assignment may be wrong. Germline V gene sequence: CDR1 SGHRS, CDR2 YFSETQ. This CDR3 has 16 amino acids. CDR3 sequence: CASSLESAGQGYEQYF. In nucleotides, the CDR3 is TGCGCCAGCAGCTTGGAAAGTGCGGGACAGGGGTACGAGCAGTACTTC.

This clonotype has a handful of counts. The rearrangement joins TRBV7-8 to TRBJ2-5, with 7 bases matching TRBD1. Germline-derived CDR1 and CDR2 are SGHVS and FQNEAQ. This CDR3 is 18 amino acids long. After removal of 2 bases from V and 5 bases from J, the junction contained 17 bases not matched to a gene. The CDR3, as DNA: TGTGCCAGCAGCTTATCCGACGACACAGGGGTGAGAGTGGAGACCCAGTACTTC. Protein: CASSLSDDTGVRVETQYF.